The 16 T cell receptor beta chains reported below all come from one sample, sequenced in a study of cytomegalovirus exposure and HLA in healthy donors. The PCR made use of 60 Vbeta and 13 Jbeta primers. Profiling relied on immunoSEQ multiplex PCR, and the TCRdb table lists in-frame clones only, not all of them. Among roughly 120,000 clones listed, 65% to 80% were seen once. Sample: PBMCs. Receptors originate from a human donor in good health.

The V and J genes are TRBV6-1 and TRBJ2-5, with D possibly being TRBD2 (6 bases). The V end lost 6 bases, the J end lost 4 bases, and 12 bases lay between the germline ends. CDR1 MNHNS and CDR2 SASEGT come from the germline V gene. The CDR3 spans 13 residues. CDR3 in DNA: TGTGCCAGCAGATCGGGAGACGGAGAGACCCAGTACTTC. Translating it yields CASRSGDGETQYF.

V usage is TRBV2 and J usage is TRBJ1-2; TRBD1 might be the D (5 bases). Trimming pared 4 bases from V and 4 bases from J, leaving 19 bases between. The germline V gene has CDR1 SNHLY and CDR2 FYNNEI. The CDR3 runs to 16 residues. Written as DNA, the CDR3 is TGTGCCAGCAGTGGCTCGCTGGGCAGGGAAATCTATGGCTACACCTTC. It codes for CASSGSLGREIYGYTF. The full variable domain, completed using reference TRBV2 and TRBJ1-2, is EPEVTQTPSHQVTQMGQEVILRCVPISNHLYFYWYRQILGQKVEFLVSFYNNEISEKSEIFDDQFSVERPDGSNFTLKIRSTKLEDSAMYFCASSGSLGREIYGYTFGSGTRLTVV.

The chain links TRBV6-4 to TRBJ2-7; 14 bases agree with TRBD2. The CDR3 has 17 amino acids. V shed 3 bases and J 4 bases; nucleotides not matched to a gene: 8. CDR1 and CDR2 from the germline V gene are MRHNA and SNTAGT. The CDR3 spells CASSEAKTSGGAYEQYF. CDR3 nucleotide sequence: TGTGCCAGCAGTGAAGCGAAGACTAGCGGGGGGGCTTACGAGCAGTACTTC.

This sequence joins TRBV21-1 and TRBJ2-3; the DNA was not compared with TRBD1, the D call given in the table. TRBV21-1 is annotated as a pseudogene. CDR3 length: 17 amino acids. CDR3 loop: CASSGQEDIRITDTQYF. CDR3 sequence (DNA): TGTGCCAGCAGCGGACAAGAAGACATTCGAATCACAGATACGCAGTATTTT.

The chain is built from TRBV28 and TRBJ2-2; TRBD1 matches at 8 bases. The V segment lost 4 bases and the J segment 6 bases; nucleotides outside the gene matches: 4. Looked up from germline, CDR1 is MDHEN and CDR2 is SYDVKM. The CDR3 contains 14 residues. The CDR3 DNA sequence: TGTGCCAGCAGTTCCCACAGGGGGGCCGGGGAGCTGTTTTTT. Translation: CASSSHRGAGELFF.

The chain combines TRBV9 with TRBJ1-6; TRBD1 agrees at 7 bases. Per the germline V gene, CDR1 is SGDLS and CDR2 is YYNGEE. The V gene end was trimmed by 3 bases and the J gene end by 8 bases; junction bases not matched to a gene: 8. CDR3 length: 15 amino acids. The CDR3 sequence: CASSATGVGDSPLHF. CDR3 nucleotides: TGTGCCAGCAGCGCCACAGGGGTCGGGGATTCACCCCTCCACTTT.

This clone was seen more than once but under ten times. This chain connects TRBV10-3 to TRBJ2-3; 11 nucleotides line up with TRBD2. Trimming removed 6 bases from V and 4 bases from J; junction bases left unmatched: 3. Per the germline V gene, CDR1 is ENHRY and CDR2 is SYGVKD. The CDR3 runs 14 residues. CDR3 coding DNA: TGTGCCATCAGGGATAGCGGGGGGGCAGATACGCAGTATTTT. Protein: CAIRDSGGADTQYF.

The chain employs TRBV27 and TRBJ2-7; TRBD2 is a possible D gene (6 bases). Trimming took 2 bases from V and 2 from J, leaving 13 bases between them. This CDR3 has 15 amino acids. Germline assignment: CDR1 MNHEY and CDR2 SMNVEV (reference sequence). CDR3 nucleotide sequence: TGTGCCAGCAGTTTAATTCCGGGGGTGGCCTACGAGCAGTACTTC. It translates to CASSLIPGVAYEQYF.

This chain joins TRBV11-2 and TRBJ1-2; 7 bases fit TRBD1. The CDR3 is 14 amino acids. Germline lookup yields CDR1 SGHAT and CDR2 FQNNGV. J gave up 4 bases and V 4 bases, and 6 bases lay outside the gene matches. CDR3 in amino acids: CASSSTGQSYGYTF. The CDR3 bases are TGTGCCAGCAGCTCGACAGGGCAGAGCTATGGCTACACCTTC.

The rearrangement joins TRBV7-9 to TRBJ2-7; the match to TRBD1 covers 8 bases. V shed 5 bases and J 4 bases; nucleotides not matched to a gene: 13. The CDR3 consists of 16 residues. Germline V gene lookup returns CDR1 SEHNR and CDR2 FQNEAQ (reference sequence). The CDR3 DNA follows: TGTGCCAGCAGCAAGGGCAGGGGGCCCTTAAGTTACGAGCAGTACTTC. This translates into CASSKGRGPLSYEQYF. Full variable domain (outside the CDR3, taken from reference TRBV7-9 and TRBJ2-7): DTGVSQNPRHKITKRGQNVTFRCDPISEHNRLYWYRQTLGQGPEFLTYFQNEAQLEKSRLLSDRFSAERPKGSFSTLEIQRTEQGDSAMYLCASSKGRGPLSYEQYFGPGTRLTVT.

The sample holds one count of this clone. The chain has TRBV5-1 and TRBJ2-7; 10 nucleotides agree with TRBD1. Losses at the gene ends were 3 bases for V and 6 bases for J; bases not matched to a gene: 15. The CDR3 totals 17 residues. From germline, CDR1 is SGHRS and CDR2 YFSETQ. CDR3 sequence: CASSWGTGGTGVSEQYF. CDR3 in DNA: TGCGCCAGCAGCTGGGGTACAGGTGGGACAGGGGTGTCCGAGCAGTACTTC.

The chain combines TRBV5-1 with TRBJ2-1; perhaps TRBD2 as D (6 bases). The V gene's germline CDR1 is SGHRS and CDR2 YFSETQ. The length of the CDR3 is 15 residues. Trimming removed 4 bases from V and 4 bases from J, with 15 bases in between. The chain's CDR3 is CASSALGGAYNEQFF. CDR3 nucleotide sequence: TGCGCCAGCAGCGCTTTGGGCGGGGCTTACAATGAGCAGTTCTTC.

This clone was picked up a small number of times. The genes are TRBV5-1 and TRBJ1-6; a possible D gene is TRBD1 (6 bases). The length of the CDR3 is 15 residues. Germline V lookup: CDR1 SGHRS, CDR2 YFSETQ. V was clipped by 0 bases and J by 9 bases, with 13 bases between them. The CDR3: CASSLGETGSSPLHF. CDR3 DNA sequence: TGCGCCAGCAGCTTGGGTGAGACAGGCTCTTCACCCCTCCACTTT. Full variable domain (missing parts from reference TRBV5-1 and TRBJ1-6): KAGVTQTPRYLIKTRGQQVTLSCSPISGHRSVSWYQQTPGQGLQFLFEYFSETQRNKGNFPGRFSGRQFSNSRSEMNVSTLELGDSALYLCASSLGETGSSPLHFGNGTRLTVT.

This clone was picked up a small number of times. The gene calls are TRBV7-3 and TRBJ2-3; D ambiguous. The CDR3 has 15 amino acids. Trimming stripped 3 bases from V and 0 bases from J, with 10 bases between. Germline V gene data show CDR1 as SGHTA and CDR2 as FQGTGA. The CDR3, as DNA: TGTGCCAGCAGCTTCGCACTGACTAGCACAGATACGCAGTATTTT. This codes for CASSFALTSTDTQYF.

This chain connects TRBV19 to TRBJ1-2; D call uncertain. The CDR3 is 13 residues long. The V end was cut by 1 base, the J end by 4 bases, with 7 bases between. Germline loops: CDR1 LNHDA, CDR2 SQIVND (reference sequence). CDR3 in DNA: TGTGCCAGTAGTATAGGCGGAACCTATGGCTACACCTTC. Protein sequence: CASSIGGTYGYTF.

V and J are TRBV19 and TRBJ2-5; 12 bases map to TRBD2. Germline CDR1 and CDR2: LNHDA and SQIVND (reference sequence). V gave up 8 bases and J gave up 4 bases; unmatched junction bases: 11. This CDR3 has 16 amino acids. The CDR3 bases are TGTGCCAGTTCCACTAGCGGGGGGCAGGTTGGAGAGACCCAGTACTTC. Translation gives CASSTSGGQVGETQYF.